The 18 T cell receptor beta chains listed next were all sequenced from one sample in a study of vaccination effects on CD4 cells after COVID-19. TCRdb keeps only in-frame clones here, not all; method: immunoSEQ multiplex PCR. The data show tens of thousands of clones, with around four fifths seen just once and approximately 2% held by the top ten. What these receptors recognize is not known. Expansion of antigen-specific CD4+ T cells with viral peptide pools was carried out by the ViraFEST assay before sequencing. It was after 10 days of culture that CD4+ T cells were isolated. The specimen was CD4+ T cells from PBMCs cultured with HCoV-229E spike peptides, collected before COVID-19 vaccination. These receptors were collected from a human donor who received a COVID-19 vaccine.

The V and J genes are TRBV2 and TRBJ2-3; 7 bases map to TRBD2. Per the germline V gene, CDR1 is SNHLY and CDR2 is FYNNEI. CDR3 length: 14 residues. With 7 bases clipped from V and 0 bases from J, the junction kept 4 bases outside the gene matches. This CDR3 reads CASKSRGSTDTQYF. The CDR3 DNA sequence: TGTGCCAGCAAATCGCGGGGGAGCACAGATACGCAGTATTTT.

V is TRBV5-1 and J is TRBJ2-5, with D hard to call. CDR1 and CDR2 (germline): SGHRS, YFSETQ. The V end lost 0 bases, the J end lost 0 bases, and 9 bases lay between the germline ends. The CDR3 runs 15 residues. CDR3 loop: CASSLVLGNQETQYF. DNA for the CDR3: TGCGCCAGCAGCTTGGTGTTGGGGAACCAAGAGACCCAGTACTTC.

V is TRBV25-1 and J is TRBJ2-5; D is undetermined. The germline V gene has CDR1 MGHDK and CDR2 SYGVNS. V was shortened by 6 bases and J by 2 bases, with 10 bases between the two germline ends. The CDR3 consists of 13 residues. The chain's CDR3 is CASRSIGQETQYF. DNA of the CDR3: TGTGCCAGCAGGAGTATAGGGCAAGAGACCCAGTACTTC.

This clone was found a few times. The chain uses TRBV19 and TRBJ2-1; tentative D call: TRBD2 (6 bases). The CDR3 contains 14 residues. Trimming removed 3 bases from V and 6 bases from J, with 12 bases in between. The V gene's germline CDR1 is LNHDA and CDR2 SQIVND (reference sequence). The CDR3: CASSIRGAGNEQFF. In nucleotides, the CDR3 is TGTGCCAGTAGTATTAGGGGAGCGGGCAATGAGCAGTTCTTC. Filled out from reference TRBV19 and TRBJ2-1, the complete variable domain reads DGGITQSPKYLFRKEGQNVTLSCEQNLNHDAMYWYRQDPGQGLRLIYYSQIVNDFQKGDIAEGYSVSREKKESFPLTVTSAQKNPTAFYLCASSIRGAGNEQFFGPGTRLTVL.

DNA for the CDR3: TGTGCAAGTCGCCCCGATGGGGTATCAGATACGCAGTATTTT. Translated: CASRPDGVSDTQYF. The rearrangement uses TRBV12-2 and TRBJ2-3. TRBV12-2 is annotated as a pseudogene. CDR3 length equals 14 residues.

The rearrangement links TRBV5-5 to TRBJ2-1, with D possibly TRBD1 on 6 matching bases. Germline V lookup: CDR1 SGHKS, CDR2 YYEKEE (reference sequence). Between the trimmed V and J ends, which lost 2 bases and 4 bases, there was a span of 13 bases. The CDR3 has 15 amino acids. The CDR3 loop reads CASSFSGEGYNEQFF. CDR3 coding DNA: TGTGCCAGCAGCTTTTCAGGGGAAGGGTACAATGAGCAGTTCTTC. The full variable domain, with the rest looked up from reference TRBV5-5 and TRBJ2-1, is DAGVTQSPTHLIKTRGQQVTLRCSPISGHKSVSWYQQVLGQGPQFIFQYYEKEERGRGNFPDRFSARQFPNYSSELNVNALLLGDSALYLCASSFSGEGYNEQFFGPGTRLTVL.

This clone was seen a few times. The rearrangement uses TRBV7-9 and TRBJ1-4; D uncertain. V was shortened by 2 bases and J by 12 bases, with 10 bases between the two germline ends. Per germline, CDR1 SEHNR and CDR2 FQNEAQ (reference sequence). The CDR3 is made up of 12 amino acids. CDR3 loop: CASSLRPGELFF. The CDR3 coding sequence is TGTGCCAGCAGCTTAAGACCTGGCGAACTGTTTTTT.

The V and J genes are TRBV19 and TRBJ2-2; the match to TRBD1 covers 7 bases. The V gene end was trimmed by 9 bases and the J gene end by 2 bases; junction bases not matched to a gene: 6. The CDR3 is 14 residues long. Germline CDR1 LNHDA, CDR2 SQIVND (reference sequence). The CDR3 sequence: CASLGQLNTGELFF. CDR3 DNA: TGTGCCAGCCTGGGACAGCTTAACACCGGGGAGCTGTTTTTT.

The V gene is TRBV19, the J gene TRBJ1-2, with no clear D. The germline gives CDR1 LNHDA, CDR2 SQIVND (reference sequence). The CDR3 runs to 16 residues. V lost 6 bases and J 4 bases, leaving 21 bases between the germline ends. The CDR3 protein is CASRIQRPPEGYGYTF. CDR3 sequence (DNA): TGTGCCAGTAGAATCCAACGCCCGCCGGAGGGCTATGGCTACACCTTC.

The rearrangement uses TRBV5-1 and TRBJ1-1; D may be TRBD1 (5 bases). This CDR3 contains 15 residues. V was shortened by 4 bases and J by 4 bases, with 17 bases between the two germline ends. The germline gives CDR1 SGHRS, CDR2 YFSETQ. CDR3 sequence: CASSDPGTASTEAFF. The CDR3 DNA sequence: TGCGCCAGCAGCGATCCCGGGACGGCCTCCACTGAAGCTTTCTTT.

The chain uses TRBV19 and TRBJ1-5; 8 bases are a match to TRBD1. V shed 3 bases, J shed 6 bases, and the junction held 4 bases outside the gene matches. Germline V CDR1 and CDR2: LNHDA, SQIVND (reference sequence). The CDR3 is made up of 14 amino acids. CDR3 sequence: CASSISGGGQPQHF. In DNA form, the CDR3 reads TGTGCCAGTAGTATTTCAGGGGGCGGTCAGCCCCAGCATTTT.

This clone was detected a few times. The chain uses TRBV7-8 and TRBJ1-6; D call uncertain. Per germline, CDR1 SGHVS and CDR2 FQNEAQ. V was pared by 5 bases and J by 6 bases, with 5 bases between. This CDR3 contains 12 residues. This chain's CDR3 is CASSPPNSPLHF. In DNA form, the CDR3 reads TGTGCCAGCAGCCCACCTAATTCACCCCTCCACTTT.

The chain couples TRBV19 to TRBJ1-2; 9 bases map to TRBD1. The CDR3 sequence is 12 residues long. V lost 6 bases, J lost 4 bases, and 0 bases stayed unmatched. The V gene's germline CDR1 is LNHDA and CDR2 SQIVND (reference sequence). The CDR3 DNA follows: TGTGCCAGTAGGGACAGGGGCTATGGCTACACCTTC. This encodes CASRDRGYGYTF.

V usage is TRBV6-5 and J usage is TRBJ1-3, with D hard to call. The CDR3 covers 15 residues. CDR1 and CDR2 from the germline V gene are MNHEY and SVGAGI. The V and J ends lost 2 bases and 4 bases respectively, with 12 bases between them. The chain's CDR3 is CASSYLPGPGNTIYF. CDR3 DNA: TGTGCCAGCAGTTACCTACCCGGACCGGGAAACACCATATATTTT.

J is TRBJ1-5 and V is TRBV6-1; a possible D gene is TRBD1 (6 bases). The CDR3 is 16 amino acids. CDR1 is MNHNS, CDR2 SASEGT, per germline. V lost 2 bases, J lost 4 bases, and 15 bases lay in between. The CDR3: CASSELVGQGNQPQHF. CDR3 sequence (DNA): TGTGCCAGCAGTGAACTAGTTGGGCAGGGGAATCAGCCCCAGCATTTT.

This clone was counted once. The CDR3 nucleotides read TGCGCCAGCAGCCAAGAGCCCAGGGCGGGCGGAAACACCATATATTTT. Protein sequence: CASSQEPRAGGNTIYF. V and J are TRBV4-3 and TRBJ1-3, with a tentative D call TRBD1 (5 bases). This CDR3 has 16 amino acids. Germline V lookup: CDR1 LGHNA, CDR2 YSLEER. V gave up 0 bases and J gave up 4 bases, with 13 bases separating them.

The J gene is TRBJ1-1, the V gene TRBV2, with TRBD1 identical over 7 bases. CDR1 SNHLY and CDR2 FYNNEI come from the germline V gene. Germline trimming cut 6 bases from V and 2 bases from J; bases unmatched to any gene: 6. The CDR3 is 14 amino acids. The DNA of the CDR3 is TGTGCCAGCAGCCTCAGGGGGGCAAACACTGAAGCTTTCTTT. It yields the protein CASSLRGANTEAFF.

The V gene is TRBV7-2, the J gene TRBJ2-2; 10 nucleotides agree with TRBD2. Germline V gene sequence: CDR1 SGHTA, CDR2 FQGNSA. This CDR3 is built from 15 residues. Trimming cost V 5 bases and J 7 bases; bases outside gene matches: 7. The CDR3 loop reads CASSLRTSGNGELFF. The CDR3 coding sequence is TGTGCCAGCAGCCTTCGGACTAGCGGAAACGGGGAGCTGTTTTTT.